The source of this T cell receptor beta chain is a study of shared clonotypes between healthy human individuals. The donors, all of them Caucasian adults, lived in Nashville, Tennessee. The V gene lost 1 base and the J gene lost 7 bases, with 17 bases spanning the gap. Germline V gene lookup returns CDR1 MGHRA and CDR2 YSYEKL. The CDR3 has 16 amino acids. Using immunoSEQ multiplex PCR, the repertoire was profiled, and TCRdb retains in-frame clones only, with some absent. Of under 150,000 clones in the sample, about 67% were seen once. The specimen sequenced was memory CD8+ T cells sorted from blood. The subset denotes: CD45RO+ cells pooled with CCR7-negative TemRA cells. The sequence was collected from a woman in her twenties or thirties in good health. This chain connects TRBV4-1 to TRBJ1-5; maybe TRBD1 (6 bases). CDR3 in DNA: TGCGCCAGCAGCCAAGGCATGAACAGGGTGAAACAGCCCCAGCATTTT. Amino acids: CASSQGMNRVKQPQHF.